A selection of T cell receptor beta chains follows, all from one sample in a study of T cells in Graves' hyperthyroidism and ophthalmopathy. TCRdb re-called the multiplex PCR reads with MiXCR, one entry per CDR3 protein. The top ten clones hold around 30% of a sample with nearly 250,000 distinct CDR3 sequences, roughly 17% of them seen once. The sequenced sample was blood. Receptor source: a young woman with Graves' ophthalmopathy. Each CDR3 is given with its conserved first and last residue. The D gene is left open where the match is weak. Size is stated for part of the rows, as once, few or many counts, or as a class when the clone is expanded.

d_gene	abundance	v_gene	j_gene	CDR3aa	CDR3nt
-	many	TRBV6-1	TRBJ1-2	CASTPGANYGYTF	TGTGCCAGCACTCCTGGGGCTAACTATGGCTACACCTTC
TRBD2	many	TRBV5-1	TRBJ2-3	CASSLLREGSTDTQYF	TGCGCCAGCAGCTTGTTACGGGAGGGAAGCACAGATACGCAGTATTTT
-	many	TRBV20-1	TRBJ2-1	CSARDSERFRYNEQFF	TGCAGTGCTAGAGATTCCGAGCGTTTTAGGTACAATGAGCAGTTCTTC
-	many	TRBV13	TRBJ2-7	CASSFSGVGYEQYF	TGTGCCAGCAGCTTTTCAGGGGTAGGCTACGAGCAGTACTTC
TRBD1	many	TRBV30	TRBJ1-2	CAWSLRDRPLGYGYTF	TGTGCCTGGAGTCTCCGGGACAGGCCCCTTGGGTATGGCTACACCTTC
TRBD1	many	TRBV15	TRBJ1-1	CATSRSGTVNTEAFF	TGTGCCACCAGCAGAAGTGGGACAGTGAACACTGAAGCTTTCTTT
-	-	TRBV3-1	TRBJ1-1	CASSQGGSALGTEAFF	TGTGCCAGCAGCCAAGGTGGCAGCGCGTTAGGCACTGAAGCTTTCTTT
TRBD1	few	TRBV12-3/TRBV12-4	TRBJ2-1	CASRPTGVATQQFF	TGTGCCAGCAGGCCCACAGGGGTAGCCACCCAGCAGTTCTTC
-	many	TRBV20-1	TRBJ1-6	CSASRYGGKSSYNSPLHF	TGCAGTGCTAGTCGGTACGGGGGGAAAAGCTCCTATAATTCACCCCTCCACTTT
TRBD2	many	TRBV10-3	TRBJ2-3	CAISEPRTSGTLDTQYF	TGTGCCATCAGTGAACCCCGGACTAGCGGGACCCTAGATACGCAGTATTTT
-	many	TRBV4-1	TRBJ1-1	CASRAPTANTEAFF	TGCGCCAGCAGAGCCCCGACAGCGAACACTGAAGCTTTCTTT
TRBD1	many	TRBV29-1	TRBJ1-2	CSVGGQPANYGYTF	TGCAGCGTTGGGGGACAGCCCGCTAACTATGGCTACACCTTC
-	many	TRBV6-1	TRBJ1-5	CASSHDSHNQPQHF	TGTGCCAGCAGCCACGACAGTCACAATCAGCCCCAGCATTTT
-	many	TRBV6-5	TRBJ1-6	CASSYSQTGSYNSPLHF	TGTGCCAGCAGTTACTCCCAAACCGGCTCCTATAATTCACCCCTCCACTTT
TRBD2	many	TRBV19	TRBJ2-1	CASSIEGRRTSRTYNEQFF	TGTGCCAGTAGTATAGAGGGACGGCGGACTAGCCGAACCTACAATGAGCAGTTCTTC
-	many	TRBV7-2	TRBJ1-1	CASSPQDAGSAFF	TGTGCCAGCAGCCCCCAGGATGCTGGTTCAGCTTTCTTT
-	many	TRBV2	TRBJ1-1	CASSEEGGTEAFF	TGTGCCAGCAGTGAAGAGGGCGGTACTGAAGCTTTCTTT
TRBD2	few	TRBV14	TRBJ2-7	CASSSGTSEAEQYF	TGTGCCAGCAGCTCCGGGACTAGCGAGGCCGAGCAGTACTTC
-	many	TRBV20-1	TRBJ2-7	CSAGGGMTISYEQYF	TGCAGTGCTGGGGGTGGTATGACTATATCCTACGAGCAGTACTTC
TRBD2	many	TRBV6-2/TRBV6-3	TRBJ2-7	CASSSLSREGYEQYF	TGTGCCAGCAGTTCCCTCTCGCGGGAGGGTTACGAGCAGTACTTC
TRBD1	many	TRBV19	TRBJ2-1	CASSWGQGFDEQFF	TGTGCCAGTAGCTGGGGACAGGGTTTCGATGAGCAGTTCTTC
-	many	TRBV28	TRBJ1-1	CASSSGVGLNTEAFF	TGTGCCAGCAGTTCCGGGGTGGGGCTAAACACTGAAGCTTTCTTT
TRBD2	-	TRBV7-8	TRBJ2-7	CASSSTSGFPYEQYF	TGTGCCAGCAGCTCCACTAGCGGATTTCCCTACGAGCAGTACTTC
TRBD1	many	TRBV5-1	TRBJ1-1	CASSLTGQGLGTEAFF	TGCGCCAGCAGCTTAACGGGACAGGGTTTGGGCACTGAAGCTTTCTTT
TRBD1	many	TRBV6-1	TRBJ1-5	CASSGITGGIQPQHF	TGTGCCAGCAGTGGGATAACAGGGGGCATTCAGCCCCAGCATTTT
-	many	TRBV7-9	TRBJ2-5	CASSPRTPTGQETQYF	TGTGCCAGCAGCCCCCGGACTCCCACGGGTCAAGAGACCCAGTACTTC
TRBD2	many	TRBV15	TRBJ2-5	CATSYRKGTSGRKTQYF	TGTGCCACCAGCTACAGAAAGGGGACTAGCGGGCGAAAGACCCAGTACTTC
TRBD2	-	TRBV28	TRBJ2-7	CASSRRSGARQYF	TGTGCCAGCAGTCGTCGTAGCGGGGCCCGGCAGTACTTC
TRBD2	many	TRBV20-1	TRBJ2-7	CSARSLAELLSNEQYF	TGCAGTGCCAGATCACTAGCGGAGTTGCTTTCAAACGAGCAGTACTTC
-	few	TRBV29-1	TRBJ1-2	CSVPKRGKAYGYTF	TGCAGCGTCCCAAAGAGGGGGAAGGCCTATGGCTACACCTTC
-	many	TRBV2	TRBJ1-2	CASSDGTLNYGYTF	TGTGCCAGCAGTGATGGGACACTTAACTATGGCTACACCTTC
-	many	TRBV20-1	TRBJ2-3	CSATGGGTDTQYF	TGCAGTGCTACAGGGGGGGGCACAGATACGCAGTATTTT
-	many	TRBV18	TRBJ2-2	CASSPSDTRELFF	TGTGCCAGCTCACCTTCGGACACCCGGGAGCTGTTTTTT
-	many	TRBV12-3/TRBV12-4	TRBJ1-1	CASSDSVMNTEAFF	TGTGCCAGCAGTGACAGCGTAATGAACACTGAAGCTTTCTTT
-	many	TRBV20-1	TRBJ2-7	CSADRTRDEQYF	TGCAGTGCCGATCGTACTAGGGACGAGCAGTACTTC
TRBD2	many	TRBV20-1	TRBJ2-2	CSASTGTSGSGELFF	TGCAGTGCTAGCACCGGGACTAGCGGGTCCGGGGAGCTGTTTTTT
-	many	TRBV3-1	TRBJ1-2	CASSRKLTGYGYTF	TGTGCCAGCAGCCGGAAGTTAACTGGATATGGCTACACCTTC
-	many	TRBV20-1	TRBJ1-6	CSARDLTGAANSPLHF	TGCAGTGCTAGAGATTTGACGGGGGCCGCAAATTCACCCCTCCACTTT
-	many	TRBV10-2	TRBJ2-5	CASSGVSSSETQYF	TGCGCCAGCAGTGGGGTGTCTAGTTCGGAGACCCAGTACTTC
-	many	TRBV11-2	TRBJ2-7	CASSSYSQDNSYEQYF	TGTGCCAGCAGCTCTTATTCCCAGGACAACTCGTACGAGCAGTACTTC
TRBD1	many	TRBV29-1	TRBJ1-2	CSARQGANYGYTF	TGCAGCGCTAGACAGGGGGCAAATTATGGCTACACCTTC
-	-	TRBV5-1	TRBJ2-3	CASSPIGGATDTQYF	TGCGCCAGCAGCCCCATTGGGGGGGCCACAGATACGCAGTATTTT
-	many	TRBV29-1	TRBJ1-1	CSVPDTGPDEAFF	TGCAGCGTCCCTGACACCGGTCCTGATGAAGCTTTCTTT
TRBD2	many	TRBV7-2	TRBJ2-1	CASDSGMGGEQFF	TGTGCCAGCGATAGCGGGATGGGTGGTGAGCAGTTCTTC
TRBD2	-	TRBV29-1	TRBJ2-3	CSVEDRKGNTLTSGITDTQYF	TGCAGCGTTGAAGACCGAAAGGGGAACACCCTGACTAGCGGGATAACAGATACGCAGTATTTT
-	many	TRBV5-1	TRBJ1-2	CASHDSNYGYTF	TGCGCCAGCCACGACAGTAACTATGGCTACACCTTC
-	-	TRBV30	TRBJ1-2	CAWSVSGRYGYTF	TGTGCCTGGAGTGTATCGGGCAGATATGGCTACACCTTC
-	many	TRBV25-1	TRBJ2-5	CASSDTSLGVETQYF	TGTGCCAGCAGTGACACCTCCCTAGGAGTGGAGACCCAGTACTTC
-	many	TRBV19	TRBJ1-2	CASSMLRGGIYGYTF	TGTGCCAGTAGTATGCTCCGGGGCGGGATCTATGGCTACACCTTC
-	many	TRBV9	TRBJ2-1	CASSVNPNAHGSGSYNEQFF	TGTGCCAGCAGCGTAAACCCCAATGCCCATGGGAGTGGCTCCTACAATGAGCAGTTCTTC
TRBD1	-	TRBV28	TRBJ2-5	CASRPSSGQRKETQYF	TGTGCCAGCAGACCATCATCGGGACAGCGTAAAGAGACCCAGTACTTC
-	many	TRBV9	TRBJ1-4	CASSVGSATNEKLFF	TGTGCCAGCAGCGTAGGCTCCGCAACTAATGAAAAACTGTTTTTT
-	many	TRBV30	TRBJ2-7	CAWRGDGYQQYF	TGTGCCTGGAGAGGAGACGGCTACCAGCAGTACTTC
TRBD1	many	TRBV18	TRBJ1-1	CASSPDGTGNTEAFF	TGTGCCAGCTCACCAGACGGGACAGGGAACACTGAAGCTTTCTTT